This T cell receptor (beta chain) was sequenced in a study of human T cells and chemical hapten exposure. Study-wide results and caveats: Clustering by CDR3 similarity yielded significantly more large clusters from expanded TCRs than controls.

The V gene's germline CDR1 is KGHSH and CDR2 LQKENI. The length of the CDR3 is 15 residues. The V gene end was trimmed by 6 bases and the J gene end by 0 bases; junction bases not matched to a gene: 5. MiXCR was run by TCRdb on the RACE reads, yielding one entry per CDR3 protein. The data contain 85,000 to 100,000 distinct CDR3 sequences, roughly 27% of them seen just once; the ten biggest clones take up about a tenth. This clonotype showed up just once. Antigen: not known. The time point denotes: patch test 3, about 24 weeks after DPC sensitization. The sample's treatment: therapeutic diphenylcyclopropenone sensitization with weekly scalp DPC.

The receptor's source is a man between 35 and 55 years old with alopecia areata. Some clones in this sample may be carry-over from other donors' samples. This sequence joins TRBV18 and TRBJ1-5, with 7 bases aligning to TRBD1. This material consisted of whole blood, taken in connection with sensitization to the hapten diphenylcyclopropenone (DPC). CDR3 region: CASSPGGYSNQPQHF. CDR3 DNA sequence: TGTGCCAGCTCTCCAGGGGGTTATAGCAATCAGCCCCAGCATTTT.